This T cell receptor beta chain is from a study of blood T cell repertoires in COVID-19. On the study more broadly: Recovered status in Cohort 3 required two negative PCRs, clearance, or symptom resolution. Material from acute and convalescent COVID-19 was sourced from the United States, Italy and Spain.

Enrolled through a virtual design, the participants were between roughly 18 and 90 years of age and came from under 30 US areas. V lost 8 bases to trimming and J lost 6 bases; unmatched junction nucleotides: 1. Germline V gene lookup returns CDR1 LNHDA and CDR2 SQIVND (reference sequence). The CDR3 runs 14 residues. How the authors handled the data: Amplification with reference gene primers provided the estimates of nucleated cell counts. The method was immunoSEQ multiplex PCR; TCRdb's version includes in-frame clones alone and lacks a portion of them. The V and J calls and clone size were taken over from that table, and D and trimming were inferred from the DNA. The table shows some 180,000 clones, with about 86% occurring only once.

Material: PBMCs or T cells enriched from blood (not recorded which). The clonotype was recovered from a woman between 40 and 55 years old in a cohort exposed to, infected with or recovered from COVID-19 (not recorded which). The chain uses TRBV19 and TRBJ2-1; 16 bases are shared with TRBD2. This chain's CDR3 is CASGTSGGANEQFF. The CDR3, as DNA: TGTGCCAGTGGGACTAGCGGGGGGGCCAATGAGCAGTTCTTC.